This paragraph covers one T cell receptor beta chain sequence. This clonotype has at least ten counts. The antigen it binds to is not known. Base qualities are not provided; no much larger clone lies one nucleotide away. Naive CD8 T cells, defined as CD8+CD4-CCR7+CD45RA+, were FACS-sorted into RLT Plus buffer on a BD FACSAria II. To compare sensitivity, a portion of naive CD8 T cell RNA was divided equally between MIDCIRS and a Smart-seq2-style 5'RACE protocol. CD8 T cells were enriched with RosetteSep CD8+ T Cell Enrichment Cocktail and Ficoll-Paque, followed by ACK red cell lysis. The CDR3 holds 15 amino acids from the cysteine to the phenylalanine. Kept here is only the CDR3 DNA, which spans 45 bases and is read in frame from base 1. The germline V gene specifies SGDLS as CDR1 and YYNGEE as CDR2. Relative to germline, V is 4 bases shorter and J is 4 bases shorter, with 18 bases between their ends.

The sample belongs to a study of molecular identifiers for immune sequencing clone quantification (dated by TCRdb to 2017 to 2018). Broadly, across the study: In a replicate experiment, RNA from around 20,000 or 100,000 naive CD8 T cells was split into five aliquots, four of which were sequenced. CD8 T cells were used in a methods study to benchmark molecular-identifier clustering-based TCR repertoire sequencing (MIDCIRS) and TCR RNA copy counting. The study at large found these results: Without barcode sub-clustering, chimeric consensus sequences inflated TCR diversity; chimeras reached as high as 47%. Highly expanded clone sizes could be underestimated if identical TCR molecules share a barcode. In CMV-specific effector cells, clones with more than 20 RNA copies accounted for over 97% of molecules, whereas in naive cells such clones accounted for under 1%. A single cell's worth of spiked-in Jurkat TCR RNA was reported detectable even among about 1.1 million naive CD8 T cells. About three recovered TCR RNA copies per cell were obtained by modeling, versus around 10 by digital PCR, implying a capture efficiency of 30% to 35%.

The library was obtained by PCR. TCRdb lists the instrument as Illumina MiSeq. Total RNA was purified with the Qiagen AllPrep DNA/RNA kit. Reads from multiple sequencing runs of the same library were pooled before analysis. The study's own analysis went as follows. Reads were retained only if their TCR constant sequence matched exactly, and those retained reads were trimmed to 150 nt and grouped according to their 12-nt molecular barcodes. Reads within each barcode group were sub-clustered using a 15% Levenshtein threshold, and quality-weighted consensus sequences were constructed for each RNA molecule. Non-functional sequences were excluded, and lower-count sequences lying one edit away from another sequence were also excluded. On the basis of fitting two negative binomial distributions, barcode sub-clusters with fewer than 20% of the maximum read count were discarded. TCRdb reworked the public reads: Q25 trimming with fastp, MiXCR clone assembly, productive beta chains retained. Rows with one shared CDR3 protein collapse into an entry with the most common genes and DNA. The V and J calls shown here were made by TCRdb, not taken from the authors' results. This sample lists approximately 36,000 distinct CDR3 sequences; roughly 20% were detected once. The biggest ten clones account for less than 8.5% of the sample.

The V gene is TRBV9 and the J gene is TRBJ2-7; the D gene lacks a confident call. The origin of this receptor is a human donor in good health. Some libraries in this study had Jurkat cell RNA spiked in. Sequenced input: naive CD8+ T cells from blood, with Jurkat cell RNA spiked in. In the paper's terms, the cell subset or site label means: FACS-sorted CD8+CD4-CCR7+CD45RA+ naive T cells. Read as DNA, the sequence is TGTGCCAGCAGCTCGGGCCCTTCACCGTCGTACGAGCAGTACTTC. Its product reads: CASSSGPSPSYEQYF. Where the CDR3 stops, the reference TRBV9 and TRBJ2-7 genes take over; the full variable domain is DSGVTQTPKHLITATGQRVTLRCSPRSGDLSVYWYQQSLDQGLQFLIQYYNGEERAKGNILERFSAQQFPDLHSELNLSSLELGDSALYFCASSSGPSPSYEQYFGPGTRLTVT.